This is a list of T cell receptor beta chains from one sample in a study of shared clonotypes between healthy human individuals. Produced via immunoSEQ multiplex PCR; TCRdb's table is partial and in-frame only. The sample records some 2,000,000 clones, about 94% being singletons. The sample was naive CD4+ T cells sorted from blood. All receptors come from a man in his late teens or twenties in good health. The CDR3 runs from the conserved cysteine through the conserved F or W. Fields, in order: J gene, V gene, CDR3 protein.

TRBJ1-4 | TRBV5-1 | CASSPNGEFAFF
TRBJ2-7 | TRBV25-1 | CASSAGGRYEQYF
TRBJ1-1 | TRBV18 | CASSTYLATNTEAFF
TRBJ1-1 | TRBV10-3 | CAISAWGSEAFF
TRBJ2-2 | TRBV6-5 | CASNSNTGELFF
TRBJ2-7 | TRBV6-5 | CASMTGHQSYEQYF
TRBJ2-7 | TRBV5-5 | CASSLGAGDSYEQYF
TRBJ2-3 | TRBV7-2 | CASSLDSYTDTQYF
TRBJ2-7 | TRBV18 | CASSQPPEQYF
TRBJ1-6 | TRBV27 | CASTLQGGRYNSPLHF
TRBJ1-1 | TRBV29-1 | CSVDRGRGSTEAFF
TRBJ2-5 | TRBV6-6 | CASSPQETQYF
TRBJ2-3 | TRBV10-2 | CASRPGGTDTQYF
TRBJ2-2 | TRBV5-1 | CASSFTGADTGELFF
TRBJ1-2 | TRBV10-3 | CAISESRESGYTF
TRBJ2-7 | TRBV6-1 | CATDRSLNYEQYF
TRBJ2-5 | TRBV2 | CASLWVTGAKETQYF
TRBJ1-2 | TRBV6-6 | CASTSGGDRVSF
TRBJ1-1 | TRBV7-2 | CASSLGDRRNTEAFF
TRBJ2-7 | TRBV2 | CASSGQGFSYEQYF
TRBJ1-5 | TRBV6-1 | CASSESRVDQPQHF
TRBJ2-2 | TRBV9 | CASSSRSGREDTGELFF